This TCR beta chain was sequenced for a study of CD8+ T cells in alopecia areata. This sample's treatment: oral pan-JAK inhibitor, 5-10 mg twice daily. The authors extracted RNA and reverse transcribed it into cDNA as the sequencing template. TCRdb's table, derived via immunoSEQ multiplex PCR, lists solely in-frame clones and lacks some. The data show 150,000 to 200,000 clones, approximately 57% seen once. V lost 7 bases to trimming and J lost 0 bases, with 12 bases between them. Germline loops: CDR1 SQVTM, CDR2 ANQGSEA. The CDR3 length is 13 residues. The sequenced sample was CD4+ T cells sorted from blood, obtained at week 24, from a patient treated with tofacitinib. This receptor was obtained from a human donor with alopecia areata. The V gene is TRBV29-1, the J gene TRBJ1-1; D is ambiguous. CDR3: CSALTPLNTEAFF. CDR3 sequence (DNA): TGCAGCGCTCTGACACCGTTGAACACTGAAGCTTTCTTT.